The table lists the clone carrying this T cell receptor (beta chain) with a few counts. V shed 2 bases and J shed 5 bases, with 4 bases lying between them. CDR3 size: 11 residues. Germline V lookup: CDR1 MNHEY, CDR2 SMNVEV (reference sequence). The source of the sample is a study of blood T cell repertoires in COVID-19. For the study at large: The United States, Italy and Spain were the sources of the acute and convalescent COVID-19 samples. PBMCs, B-cell-depleted T cells, or T cells were the source of the cDNA or gDNA that made up the material.

Original methodology: Cell counts per sample came from amplifying reference gene primers. Produced via immunoSEQ multiplex PCR; TCRdb's table is partial and in-frame only. That table gives V, J and clone size, and the DNA gave D and trimming. The sample records about 270,000 clones, just under 85% being singletons. Source material: peripheral blood. J is TRBJ2-7 and V is TRBV27; D is unresolved. This clonotype was obtained from a woman between 50 and 59 years old with active or convalescent COVID-19. Here the CDR3 DNA reads TGTGCCAGCAGTTTAGGGCACGAGCAGTACTTC. Protein: CASSLGHEQYF.